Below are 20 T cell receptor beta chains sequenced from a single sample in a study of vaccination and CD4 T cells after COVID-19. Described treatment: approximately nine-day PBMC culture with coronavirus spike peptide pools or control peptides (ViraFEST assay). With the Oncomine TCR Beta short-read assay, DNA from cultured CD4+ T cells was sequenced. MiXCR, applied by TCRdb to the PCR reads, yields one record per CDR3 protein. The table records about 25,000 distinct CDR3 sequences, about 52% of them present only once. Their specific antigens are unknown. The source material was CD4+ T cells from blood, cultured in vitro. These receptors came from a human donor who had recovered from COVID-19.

CDR3 sequence (DNA): TGTGCCAGCAGGAGCGGGGGCTCCTACAATGAGCAGTTCTTC. It is translated as CASRSGGSYNEQFF. V and J are TRBV12-3 or TRBV12-4 and TRBJ2-1; 8 nucleotides align to TRBD2. V was pared by 6 bases and J by 0 bases, with 1 base of the junction left unmatched. The CDR3 extends over 14 amino acids.

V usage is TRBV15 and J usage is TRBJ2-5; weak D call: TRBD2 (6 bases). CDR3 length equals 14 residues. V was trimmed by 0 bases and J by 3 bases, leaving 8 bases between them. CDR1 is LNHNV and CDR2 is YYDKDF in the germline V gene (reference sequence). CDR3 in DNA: TGTGCCACCAGCAGAGACCCGGGGGAAGAGACCCAGTACTTC. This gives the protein CATSRDPGEETQYF. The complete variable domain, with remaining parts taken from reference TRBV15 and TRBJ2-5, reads DAMVIQNPRYQVTQFGKPVTLSCSQTLNHNVMYWYQQKSSQAPKLLFHYYDKDFNNEADTPDNFQSRRPNTSFCFLDIRSPGLGDTAMYLCATSRDPGEETQYFGPGTRLLVL.

In DNA, the CDR3 is TGCAGTGCTAGTCCCCGACCCGGGACAGGGGGCCTCTATGGCTACACCTTC. Its translation: CSASPRPGTGGLYGYTF. The chain joins TRBV20-1 to TRBJ1-2, with TRBD1 identical over 12 bases. This CDR3 has 17 residues. CDR1 and CDR2 from the germline V gene are DFQATT and SNEGSKA (reference sequence). V lost 3 bases to trimming and J lost 4 bases; unmatched junction nucleotides: 12.

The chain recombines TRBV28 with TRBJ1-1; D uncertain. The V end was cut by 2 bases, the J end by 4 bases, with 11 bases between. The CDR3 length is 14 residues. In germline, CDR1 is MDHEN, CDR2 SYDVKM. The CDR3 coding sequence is TGTGCCAGCAGTTTAGTCGGGCCAGGCACTGAAGCTTTCTTT. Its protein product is CASSLVGPGTEAFF.

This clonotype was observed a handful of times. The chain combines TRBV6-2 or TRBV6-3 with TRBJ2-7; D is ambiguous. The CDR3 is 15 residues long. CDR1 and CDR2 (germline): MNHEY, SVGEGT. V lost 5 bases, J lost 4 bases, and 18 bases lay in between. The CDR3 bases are TGTGCCAGCAGTACCTCCGGTTTGCAGACATACGAGCAGTACTTC. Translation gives CASSTSGLQTYEQYF.

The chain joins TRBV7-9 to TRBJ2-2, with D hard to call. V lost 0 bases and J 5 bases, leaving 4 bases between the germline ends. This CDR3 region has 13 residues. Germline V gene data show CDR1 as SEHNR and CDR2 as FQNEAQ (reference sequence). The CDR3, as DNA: TGTGCCAGCAGCTTAGCTGAGACCGGGGAGCTGTTTTTT. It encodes CASSLAETGELFF.

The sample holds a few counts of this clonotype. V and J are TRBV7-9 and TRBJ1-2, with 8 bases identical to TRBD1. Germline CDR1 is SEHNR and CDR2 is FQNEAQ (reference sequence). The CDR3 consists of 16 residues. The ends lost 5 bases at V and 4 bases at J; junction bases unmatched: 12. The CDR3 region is CASSKDRASVSYGYTF. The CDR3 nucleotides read TGTGCCAGCAGCAAGGACAGGGCCTCTGTTTCCTATGGCTACACCTTC. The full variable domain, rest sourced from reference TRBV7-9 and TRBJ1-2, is DTGVSQNPRHKITKRGQNVTFRCDPISEHNRLYWYRQTLGQGPEFLTYFQNEAQLEKSRLLSDRFSAERPKGSFSTLEIQRTEQGDSAMYLCASSKDRASVSYGYTFGSGTRLTVV.

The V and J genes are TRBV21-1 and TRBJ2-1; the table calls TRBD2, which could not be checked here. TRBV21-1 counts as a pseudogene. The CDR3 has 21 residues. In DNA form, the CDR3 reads TGTGCCAGCAGCAAAAGGGGTAGCTCGGGGTTTAGCGGGAGACCCTACAATGAGCAGTTCTTC. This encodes CASSKRGSSGFSGRPYNEQFF.

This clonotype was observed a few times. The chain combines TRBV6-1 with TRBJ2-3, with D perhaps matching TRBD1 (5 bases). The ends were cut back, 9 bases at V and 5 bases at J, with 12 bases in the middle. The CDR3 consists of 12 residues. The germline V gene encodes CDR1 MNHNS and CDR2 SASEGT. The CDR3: CASCQGGDTQYF. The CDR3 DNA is TGTGCCAGTTGCCAGGGCGGAGATACGCAGTATTTT.

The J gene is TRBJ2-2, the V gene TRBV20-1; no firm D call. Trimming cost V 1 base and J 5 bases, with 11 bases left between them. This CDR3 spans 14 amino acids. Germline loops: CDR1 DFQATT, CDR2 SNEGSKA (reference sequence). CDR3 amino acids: CSARVGRRTGELFF. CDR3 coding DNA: TGCAGTGCTAGAGTTGGCCGAAGGACCGGGGAGCTGTTTTTT.

The CDR3 sequence: CASSLVLTGGNTEAFF. Here the CDR3 DNA reads TGCGCCAGCAGCTTGGTCCTGACGGGGGGAAACACTGAAGCTTTCTTT. The chain combines TRBV5-1 with TRBJ1-1; D is possibly TRBD1 (5 bases). Trimming stripped 0 bases from V and 2 bases from J, with 14 bases between. This CDR3 spans 16 amino acids. The V gene's germline CDR1 is SGHRS and CDR2 YFSETQ.

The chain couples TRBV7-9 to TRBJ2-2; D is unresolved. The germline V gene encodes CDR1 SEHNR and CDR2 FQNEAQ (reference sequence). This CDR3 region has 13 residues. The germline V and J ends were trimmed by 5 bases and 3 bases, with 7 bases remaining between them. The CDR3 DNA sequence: TGTGCCAGCAGCGCCCAGGACACCGGGGAGCTGTTTTTT. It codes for CASSAQDTGELFF.

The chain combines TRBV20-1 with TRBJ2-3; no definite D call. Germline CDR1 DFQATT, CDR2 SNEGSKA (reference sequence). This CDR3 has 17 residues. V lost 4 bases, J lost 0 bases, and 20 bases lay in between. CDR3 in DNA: TGCAGTGCTATAGCCGCGTCAGATCCTACTAGCACAGATACGCAGTATTTT. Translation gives CSAIAASDPTSTDTQYF.

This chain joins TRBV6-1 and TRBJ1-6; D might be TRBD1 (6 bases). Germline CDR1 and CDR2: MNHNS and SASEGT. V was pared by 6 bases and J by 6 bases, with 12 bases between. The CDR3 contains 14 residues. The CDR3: CASRTGTRNSPLHF. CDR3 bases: TGTGCCAGCAGGACCGGGACACGTAATTCACCCCTCCACTTT.

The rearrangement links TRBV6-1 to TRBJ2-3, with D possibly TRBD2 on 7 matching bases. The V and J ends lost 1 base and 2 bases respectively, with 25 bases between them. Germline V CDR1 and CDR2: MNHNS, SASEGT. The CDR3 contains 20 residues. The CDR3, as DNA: TGTGCCAGCAGTGAAGTCGGGGGGTTGGGACATTCTGGGTTCACAGATACGCAGTATTTT. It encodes CASSEVGGLGHSGFTDTQYF.

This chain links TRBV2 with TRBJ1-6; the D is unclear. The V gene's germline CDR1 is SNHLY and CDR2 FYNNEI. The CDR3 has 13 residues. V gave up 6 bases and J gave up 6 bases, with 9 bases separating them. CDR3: CASRLDGNSPLHF. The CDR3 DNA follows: TGTGCCAGCAGACTGGACGGTAATTCACCCCTCCACTTT. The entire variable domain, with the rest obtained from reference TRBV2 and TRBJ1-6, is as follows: EPEVTQTPSHQVTQMGQEVILRCVPISNHLYFYWYRQILGQKVEFLVSFYNNEISEKSEIFDDQFSVERPDGSNFTLKIRSTKLEDSAMYFCASRLDGNSPLHFGNGTRLTVT.

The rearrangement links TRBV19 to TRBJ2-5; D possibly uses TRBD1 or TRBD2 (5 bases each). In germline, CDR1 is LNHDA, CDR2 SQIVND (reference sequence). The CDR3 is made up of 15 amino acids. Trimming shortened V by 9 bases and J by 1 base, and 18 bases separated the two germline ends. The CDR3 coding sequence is TGTGCCAGCCGTCTAAGGGGAGCCCCCCAAGAGACCCAGTACTTC. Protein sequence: CASRLRGAPQETQYF.

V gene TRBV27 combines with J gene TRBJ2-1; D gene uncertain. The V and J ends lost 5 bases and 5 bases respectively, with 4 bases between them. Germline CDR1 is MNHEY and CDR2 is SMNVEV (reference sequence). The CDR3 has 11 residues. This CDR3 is CASSRNNEQFF. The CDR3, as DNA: TGTGCCAGCAGTCGCAACAATGAGCAGTTCTTC.

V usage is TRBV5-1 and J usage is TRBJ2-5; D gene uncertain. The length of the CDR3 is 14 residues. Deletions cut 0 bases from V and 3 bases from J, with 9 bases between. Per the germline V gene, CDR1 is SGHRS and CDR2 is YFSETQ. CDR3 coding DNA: TGCGCCAGCAGCTTGGGAAGGGCCAAAGAGACCCAGTACTTC. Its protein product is CASSLGRAKETQYF.

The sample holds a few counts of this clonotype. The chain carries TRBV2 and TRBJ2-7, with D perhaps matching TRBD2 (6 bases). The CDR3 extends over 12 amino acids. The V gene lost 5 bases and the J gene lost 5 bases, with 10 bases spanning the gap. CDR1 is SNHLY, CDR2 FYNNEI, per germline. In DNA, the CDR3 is TGTGCCAGCAGTAGAGGAGGGGACGAGCAGTACTTC. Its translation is CASSRGGDEQYF. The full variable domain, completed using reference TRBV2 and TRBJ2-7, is EPEVTQTPSHQVTQMGQEVILRCVPISNHLYFYWYRQILGQKVEFLVSFYNNEISEKSEIFDDQFSVERPDGSNFTLKIRSTKLEDSAMYFCASSRGGDEQYFGPGTRLTVT.